A selection of T cell receptor beta chains follows, all from one sample in a study of blood T cell repertoires in COVID-19. Sequencing was performed with immunoSEQ multiplex PCR; in TCRdb, only in-frame clones are kept and a portion is missing. The table records roughly 100,000 clones, about 75% of them present only once. The sample was peripheral blood. The receptor set was obtained from a woman in her 70s with acute or convalescent COVID-19. The CDR3 runs from the conserved cysteine through the conserved F or W. The D gene is left open where the match is weak. The size of a clone is reported for some rows only, either as once, few or many, or as a class for expanded clones.

d_gene,abundance,v_gene,j_gene,CDR3aa,CDR3nt
TRBD2,many,TRBV5-1,TRBJ2-7,CACLSRWGGRGGEQYF,TGCGCCTGCTTGAGCCGTTGGGGGGGCCGGGGGGGGGAGCAGTACTTC
TRBD1,.,TRBV7-9,TRBJ1-1,CASSRYRGNTEAFF,TGTGCCAGCAGCCGTTACAGGGGAAACACTGAAGCTTTCTTT
.,.,TRBV9,TRBJ2-2,CASSVVQNTGELFF,TGTGCCAGCAGCGTAGTACAGAACACCGGGGAGCTGTTTTTT
.,many,TRBV27,TRBJ1-5,CASSLSGGNQPQHF,TGTGCCAGCAGTTTATCAGGGGGCAATCAGCCCCAGCATTTT
.,few,TRBV30,TRBJ1-3,CAWRPRGTGNTIYF,TGTGCCTGGAGGCCAAGGGGGACTGGAAACACCATATATTTT
TRBD2,.,TRBV7-2,TRBJ2-1,CASSLVGTSGGAGRNEQFF,TGTGCCAGCAGCTTAGTAGGGACTAGCGGGGGGGCTGGGCGGAATGAGCAGTTCTTC
TRBD1,.,TRBV2,TRBJ2-7,CASSGQGPSYEQYF,TGTGCCAGCAGCGGACAGGGCCCGAGCTACGAGCAGTACTTC
.,.,TRBV25-1,TRBJ2-1,CASSALDSSYNEQFF,TGTGCCAGCAGTGCCCTGGACAGCTCCTACAATGAGCAGTTCTTC
TRBD2,.,TRBV7-2,TRBJ2-7,CASSLAPGGSYEQYF,TGTGCCAGCAGCTTAGCGCCGGGGGGGTCCTACGAGCAGTACTTC
TRBD1,.,TRBV20-1,TRBJ1-2,CSAGTESGYTF,TGCAGTGCCGGGACAGAAAGCGGCTACACCTTC
.,.,TRBV11-2,TRBJ2-7,CASSHGGEQYF,TGTGCCAGCAGCCACGGGGGCGAGCAGTACTTC
TRBD1,.,TRBV6-5,TRBJ1-2,CASRTGGIFGYTF,TGTGCCAGCAGGACAGGGGGCATTTTTGGCTACACCTTC
.,.,TRBV6-5,TRBJ2-5,CASRPTGAGQETQYF,TGTGCCAGCAGACCAACCGGGGCGGGGCAAGAGACCCAGTACTTC
.,.,TRBV6-4,TRBJ1-2,CASSVTAGNYGYTF,TGTGCCAGCAGTGTCACGGCAGGGAACTATGGCTACACCTTC
.,.,TRBV12-5,TRBJ1-2,CASGLGTGGAFEAGYTF,TGTGCTAGTGGTTTGGGGACGGGGGGCGCGTTTGAAGCTGGCTACACCTTC
.,.,TRBV28,TRBJ1-2,CASSPTDRSYGYTF,TGTGCCAGCAGTCCCACCGACAGAAGCTATGGCTACACCTTC
.,.,TRBV5-4,TRBJ2-1,CASSLMAGASYNEQFF,TGTGCCAGCAGCTTAATGGCGGGGGCCTCCTACAATGAGCAGTTCTTC
.,.,TRBV30,TRBJ1-4,CAWSAGGFTNEKLFF,TGTGCCTGGAGTGCGGGGGGATTCACTAATGAAAAACTGTTTTTT
.,.,TRBV5-4,TRBJ1-1,CASSFGEGTEAFF,TGTGCCAGCAGCTTTGGGGAGGGCACTGAAGCTTTCTTT
TRBD2,.,TRBV4-3,TRBJ2-1,CASSQEVLADSYNEQFF,TGCGCCAGCAGCCAAGAAGTACTAGCGGACTCCTACAATGAGCAGTTCTTC
TRBD1,.,TRBV7-8,TRBJ1-1,CASSRQGLGAFF,TGTGCCAGCAGTCGACAGGGGTTGGGAGCTTTCTTT
.,.,TRBV28,TRBJ1-1,CASRVGSGVAFF,TGTGCCAGCAGGGTCGGGTCGGGGGTAGCTTTCTTT
.,.,TRBV30,TRBJ1-2,CACLETANYGYTF,TGTGCCTGCCTCGAGACAGCTAACTATGGCTACACCTTC
TRBD2,.,TRBV14,TRBJ2-4,CASSPRNGGALAKNIQYF,TGTGCCAGCAGCCCCCGCAACGGGGGGGCCTTGGCCAAAAACATTCAGTACTTC
TRBD2,.,TRBV24-1,TRBJ2-1,CATGVSRGGLHEQFF,TGTGCCACCGGGGTGTCGCGGGGGGGCCTTCATGAGCAGTTCTTC
TRBD2,.,TRBV6-4,TRBJ2-7,CASTRTTSGGAEEQYF,TGTGCCAGCACCCGAACGACTAGCGGGGGGGCGGAAGAGCAGTACTTC
.,.,TRBV19,TRBJ2-3,CASSIRLGLGGARRDTQYF,TGTGCCAGTAGTATCCGTCTGGGCCTAGGGGGGGCCCGGAGGGATACGCAGTATTTT
.,.,TRBV11-2,TRBJ2-7,CASSYDGGGSYEQYF,TGTGCCAGCAGCTATGACGGCGGAGGGTCCTACGAGCAGTACTTC
TRBD2,.,TRBV29-1,TRBJ2-7,CSVESGGEYEQYF,TGCAGCGTTGAGAGCGGGGGGGAATACGAGCAGTACTTC
TRBD2,.,TRBV7-9,TRBJ2-3,CASSLIAGGTDTQYF,TGTGCCAGCAGCCTAATAGCGGGGGGCACAGATACGCAGTATTTT
.,.,TRBV7-9,TRBJ2-7,CASSLGVGAGLEQYF,TGTGCCAGCAGCTTAGGGGTTGGGGCGGGGCTCGAGCAGTACTTC
.,.,TRBV15,TRBJ1-5,CATSKRRARGWDQPQHF,TGTGCCACCAGCAAGAGGAGGGCACGAGGGTGGGACCAGCCCCAGCATTTT
TRBD1,.,TRBV7-9,TRBJ2-5,CASSFRQGLQETQYF,TGTGCCAGCAGCTTTCGACAGGGCTTGCAAGAGACCCAGTACTTC
.,.,TRBV19,TRBJ1-2,CASTSLTGGGYGYTF,TGTGCCAGTACTTCTCTCACCGGGGGGGGCTATGGCTACACCTTC
TRBD1,.,TRBV19,TRBJ1-5,CAARSTGKNQPQHF,TGTGCCGCCCGATCGACAGGGAAAAATCAGCCCCAGCATTTT
.,.,TRBV7-9,TRBJ1-1,CASSIQQGNTEAFF,TGTGCCAGCAGCATTCAACAGGGAAACACTGAAGCTTTCTTT
TRBD1,once,TRBV18,TRBJ2-7,CASSPRQGDRISYEQYF,TGTGCCAGCTCACCACGTCAAGGGGACAGGATCTCCTACGAGCAGTACTTC
TRBD1,.,TRBV5-1,TRBJ1-2,CASSRGQGAVGYTF,TGCGCCAGCAGCAGGGGACAGGGGGCCGTTGGCTACACCTTC
TRBD1,.,TRBV3-1/TRBV3-2,TRBJ1-4,CASSQGGQGYEKLFF,TGTGCCAGCAGCCAAGGGGGACAGGGTTATGAAAAACTGTTTTTT
.,.,TRBV7-9,TRBJ2-5,CASSLDGVAETQYF,TGTGCCAGCAGCTTAGACGGGGTCGCAGAGACCCAGTACTTC
TRBD1,few,TRBV27,TRBJ2-5,CASSLTGGILQETQYF,TGTGCCAGCAGTTTGACAGGGGGAATCCTACAAGAGACCCAGTACTTC
.,.,TRBV5-1,TRBJ1-4,CASAYRGATNEKLFF,TGCGCCAGCGCTTACCGGGGGGCAACTAATGAAAAACTGTTTTTT
.,once,TRBV7-9,TRBJ2-3,CASSLVQTGTDTQYF,TGTGCCAGCAGCTTAGTCCAGACAGGCACAGATACGCAGTATTTT
.,.,TRBV3-1/TRBV3-2,TRBJ1-3,CASSQALSGSPGNTIYF,TGTGCCAGCAGCCAAGCTTTGAGCGGGAGTCCTGGAAACACCATATATTTT
.,.,TRBV5-6,TRBJ2-1,CASSLRDTRFF,TGTGCCAGCAGCTTGCGGGACACCAGGTTCTTC
TRBD1,.,TRBV6-5,TRBJ1-5,CASTAGGMGQPQHF,TGTGCCAGCACCGCAGGGGGCATGGGTCAGCCCCAGCATTTT
.,.,TRBV25-1,TRBJ1-2,CASSRSPQYGYTF,TGTGCCAGCAGTCGAAGCCCGCAATATGGCTACACCTTC
TRBD1,.,TRBV5-5,TRBJ1-1,CASSPTGANTEAFF,TGTGCCAGCAGCCCGACAGGGGCTAACACTGAAGCTTTCTTT
.,.,TRBV6-1,TRBJ2-7,CASSENREGQYF,TGTGCCAGCAGTGAAAACAGGGAAGGGCAGTACTTC
.,once,TRBV11-2,TRBJ2-1,CASSPREGYNEQFF,TGTGCCAGCAGCCCCCGGGAAGGCTACAATGAGCAGTTCTTC
TRBD1,.,TRBV5-6,TRBJ1-3,CASSLPRTGPIYF,TGTGCCAGCAGCCTACCTCGGACAGGGCCCATATATTTT